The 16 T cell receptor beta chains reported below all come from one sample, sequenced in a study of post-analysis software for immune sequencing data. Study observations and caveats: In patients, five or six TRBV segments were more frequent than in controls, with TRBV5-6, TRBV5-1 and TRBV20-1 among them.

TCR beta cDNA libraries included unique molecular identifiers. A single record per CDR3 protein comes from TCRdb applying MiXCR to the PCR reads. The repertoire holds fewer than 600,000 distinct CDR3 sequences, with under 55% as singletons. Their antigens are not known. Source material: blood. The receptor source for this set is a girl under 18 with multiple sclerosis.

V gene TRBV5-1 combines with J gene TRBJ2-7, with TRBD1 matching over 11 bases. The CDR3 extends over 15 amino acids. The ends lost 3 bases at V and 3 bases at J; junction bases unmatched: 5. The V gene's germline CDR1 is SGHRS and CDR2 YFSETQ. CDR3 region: CASSSSGTGGYEQYF. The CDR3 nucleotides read TGCGCCAGCAGCTCATCCGGGACAGGGGGCTACGAGCAGTACTTC.

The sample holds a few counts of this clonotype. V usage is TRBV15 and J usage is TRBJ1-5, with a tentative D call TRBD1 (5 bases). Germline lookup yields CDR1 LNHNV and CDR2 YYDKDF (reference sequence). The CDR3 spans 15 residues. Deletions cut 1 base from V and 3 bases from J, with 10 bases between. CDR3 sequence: CATSRVDRLNQPQHF. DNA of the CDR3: TGTGCCACCAGCAGAGTAGACAGACTCAATCAGCCCCAGCATTTT. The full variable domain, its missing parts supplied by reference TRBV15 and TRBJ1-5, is DAMVIQNPRYQVTQFGKPVTLSCSQTLNHNVMYWYQQKSSQAPKLLFHYYDKDFNNEADTPDNFQSRRPNTSFCFLDIRSPGLGDTAMYLCATSRVDRLNQPQHFGDGTRLSIL.

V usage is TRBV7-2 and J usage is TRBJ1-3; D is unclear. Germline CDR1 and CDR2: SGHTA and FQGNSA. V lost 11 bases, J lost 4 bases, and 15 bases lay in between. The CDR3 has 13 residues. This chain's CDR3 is CASREGVGNTIYF. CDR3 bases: TGTGCCTCAAGGGAGGGAGTCGGAAACACCATATATTTT.

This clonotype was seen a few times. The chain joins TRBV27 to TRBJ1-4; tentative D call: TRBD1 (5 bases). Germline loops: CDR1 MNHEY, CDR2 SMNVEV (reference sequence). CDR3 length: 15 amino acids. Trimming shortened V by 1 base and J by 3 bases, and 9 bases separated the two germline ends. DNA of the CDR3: TGTGCCAGCAGTTTATGGGGGGACTCTAATGAAAAACTGTTTTTT. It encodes CASSLWGDSNEKLFF.

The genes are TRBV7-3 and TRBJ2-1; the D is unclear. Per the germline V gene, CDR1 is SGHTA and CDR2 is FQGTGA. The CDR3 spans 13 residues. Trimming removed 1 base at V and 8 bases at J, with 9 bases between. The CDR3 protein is CASSLMSEDEQFF. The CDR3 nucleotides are TGTGCCAGCAGCTTAATGTCCGAGGATGAGCAGTTCTTC.

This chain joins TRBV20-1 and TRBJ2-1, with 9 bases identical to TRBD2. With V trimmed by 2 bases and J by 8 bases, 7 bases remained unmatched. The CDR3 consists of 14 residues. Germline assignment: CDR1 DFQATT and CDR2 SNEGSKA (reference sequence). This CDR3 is CSARPAGGSDEQFF. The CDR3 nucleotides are TGCAGTGCTAGACCAGCGGGAGGATCGGATGAGCAGTTCTTC.

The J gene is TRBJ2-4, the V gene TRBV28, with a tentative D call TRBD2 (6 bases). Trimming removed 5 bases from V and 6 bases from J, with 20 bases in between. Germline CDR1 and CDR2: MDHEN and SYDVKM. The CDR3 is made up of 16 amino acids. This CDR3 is CASSPGLPGSGNIQYF. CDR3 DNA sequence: TGTGCCAGCAGTCCGGGACTCCCGGGTTCGGGAAACATTCAGTACTTC.

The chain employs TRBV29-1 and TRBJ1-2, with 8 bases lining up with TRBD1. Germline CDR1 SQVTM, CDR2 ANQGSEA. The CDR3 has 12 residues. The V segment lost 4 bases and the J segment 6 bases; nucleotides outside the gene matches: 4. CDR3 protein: CSVARGHDGYTF. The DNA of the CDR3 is TGCAGCGTTGCCAGGGGGCACGATGGCTACACCTTC.

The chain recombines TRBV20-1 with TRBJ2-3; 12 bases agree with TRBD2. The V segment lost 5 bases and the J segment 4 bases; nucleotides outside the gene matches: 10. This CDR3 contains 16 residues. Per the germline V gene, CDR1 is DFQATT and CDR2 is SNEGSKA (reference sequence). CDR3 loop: CSAGLAGWYGADTQYF. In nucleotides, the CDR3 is TGCAGTGCTGGACTAGCGGGGTGGTACGGCGCAGATACGCAGTATTTT.

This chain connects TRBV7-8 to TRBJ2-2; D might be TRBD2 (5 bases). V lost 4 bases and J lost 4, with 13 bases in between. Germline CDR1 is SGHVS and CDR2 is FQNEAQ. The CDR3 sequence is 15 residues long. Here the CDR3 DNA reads TGTGCCAGCAGCTCAATATCGGGAAGCACCGGGGAGCTGTTTTTT. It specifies CASSSISGSTGELFF.

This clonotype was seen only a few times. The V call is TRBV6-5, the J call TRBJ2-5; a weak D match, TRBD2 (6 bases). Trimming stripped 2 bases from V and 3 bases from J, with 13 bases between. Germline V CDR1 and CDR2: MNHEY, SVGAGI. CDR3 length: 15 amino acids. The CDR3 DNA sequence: TGTGCCAGCAGTTACCTCGGGAGCCGGGAAGAGACCCAGTACTTC. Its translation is CASSYLGSREETQYF.

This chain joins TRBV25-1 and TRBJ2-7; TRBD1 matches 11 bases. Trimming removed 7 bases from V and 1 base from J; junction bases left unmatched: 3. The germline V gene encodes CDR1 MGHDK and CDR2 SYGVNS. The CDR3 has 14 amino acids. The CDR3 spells CASIGQGASYEQYF. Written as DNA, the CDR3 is TGTGCCAGCATAGGACAGGGGGCTTCCTACGAGCAGTACTTC.

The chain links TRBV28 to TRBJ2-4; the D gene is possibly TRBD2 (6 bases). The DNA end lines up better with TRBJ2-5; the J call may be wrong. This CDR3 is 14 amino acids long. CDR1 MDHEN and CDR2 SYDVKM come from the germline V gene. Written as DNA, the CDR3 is TGTGCCAGCAGTTTGGTCCTAGCGATCGAGACCCAGTACTTC. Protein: CASSLVLAIETQYF.

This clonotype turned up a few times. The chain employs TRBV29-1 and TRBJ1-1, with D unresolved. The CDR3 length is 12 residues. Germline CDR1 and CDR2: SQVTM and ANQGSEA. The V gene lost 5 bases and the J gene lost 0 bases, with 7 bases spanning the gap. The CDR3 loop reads CSVKTMNTEAFF. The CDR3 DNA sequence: TGCAGCGTTAAGACGATGAACACTGAAGCTTTCTTT.

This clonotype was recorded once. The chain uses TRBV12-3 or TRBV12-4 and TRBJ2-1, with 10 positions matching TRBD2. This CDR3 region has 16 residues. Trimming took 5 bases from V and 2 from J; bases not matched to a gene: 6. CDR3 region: CASSIGGLATYNEQFF. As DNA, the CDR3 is TGTGCCAGCAGTATAGGGGGACTAGCGACCTACAATGAGCAGTTCTTC.

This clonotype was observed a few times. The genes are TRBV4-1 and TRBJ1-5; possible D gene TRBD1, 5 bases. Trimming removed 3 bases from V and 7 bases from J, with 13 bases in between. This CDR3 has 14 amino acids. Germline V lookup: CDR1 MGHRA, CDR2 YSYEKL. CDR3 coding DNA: TGCGCCAGCAGCCATGCGCAGGGTCCCCAGCCCCAGCATTTT. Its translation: CASSHAQGPQPQHF.